The entry below describes one TCR beta chain. In its sample, this clonotype was seen many times. This receptor's antigen is unknown. Per-nucleotide qualities are absent, and no much larger clonotype sits a single base away. V is reduced by 8 bases and J by 0 bases, leaving a spacing of 11 bases between them. The CDR3 covers 13 residues, taking in both the cysteine and the phenylalanine. Only the CDR3 DNA is retained, 39 bases long and in frame from the first base. The germline V gene (reference sequence) yields DFQATT for CDR1 and SNEGSKA for CDR2. The data are from a study of T cells in Graves' hyperthyroidism and ophthalmopathy (dated by TCRdb to about 2019). About the full investigation: Peripheral blood samples were taken at initial diagnosis, before any treatment was given. A discovery cohort of about a hundred patients, roughly 45 with Graves' ophthalmopathy and more than 55 with stable Graves' hyperthyroidism, was used to find distinguishing TCR V-J signatures. An independent validation cohort of around 19 hyperthyroidism patients and about 15 patients who later progressed to ophthalmopathy tested prospective prediction of ophthalmopathy. The 80 to 100 discovery patients were randomly divided into training and test sets at a 7:3 ratio. In several Graves' hyperthyroidism patients, the study also compared T-cell repertoires from thyroid tissue with T-cell repertoires from blood. After sampling, hyperthyroidism patients received methimazole starting at 30 mg daily, and ophthalmopathy patients received high-dose intravenous methylprednisolone. TCR Vbeta CDR3 sequencing of some 140 peripheral blood samples (roughly 41 ophthalmopathy, approximately 80 hyperthyroidism and approximately 17 progressor patients) is reported in the paper.

Findings and caveats that apply to the study as a whole: No statistical method was used to fix the sample size in advance, and group allocation was not hidden from the investigators. Most expanded thyroid clonotypes (frequency above 0.001) were also detected in blood, suggesting blood repertoires may reflect thyroid immune responses. In validation, the model predicted progression to ophthalmopathy a median of around 6.5 months before onset, with approximately 68% sensitivity and 72.22% specificity. In cross-validation, a model built on a 13 V-J signature told ophthalmopathy apart from stable hyperthyroidism with approximately 91% sensitivity and roughly 81% specificity, and in testing the same model reached 80%/75%.

The TCR beta CDR3 regions were amplified from the RNA transcripts. A first-round RT-PCR of the TCR CDR3 used the HTBI primer set with the Qiagen OneStep RT-PCR kit. A second multiplex PCR round built the libraries, followed by size selection and purification. Sequencing of the libraries was done on an Illumina HiSeq2000 using paired-end 100 bp reads. Per the original workflow: SOAPnuke was used to process the raw data, throwing out any read that contained adapters or uncalled bases, had a mean Phred below 15, or lacked an exact constant-primer or identifier match. High-quality paired reads were merged using COPE v1.2.5, and each unique nucleotide sequence was defined as a clonotype. MiTCR v1.1 was used to align the clonotypes against IMGT TRBV, TRBD and TRBJ reference segments. Only V-J combinations with frequency above 0.0001, covering about 99% of repertoires, were analysed. The TCS score was defined as F50 (clonal expansion) divided by E x V (chaos), with BLOSUM62-based TCRdist calculated between CDR3 peptides within each V-J. Welch's t-statistics and random forest reduced around 510 V-J features to fewer than 15, which were used in a naive Bayes classifier (R e1071). TCRdb reprocessing: public reads trimmed at Q25 with fastp, clones called with MiXCR, in-frame beta chains kept. Entries that share a CDR3 protein sequence are merged under the most common genes and DNA. The V and J calls follow TCRdb's processing rather than the paper's. This sample lists under 350,000 distinct CDR3 sequences; over 20% were detected once. The biggest ten clones account for less than 65% of the sample.

Stable Graves' hyperthyroidism was defined as no progression to ophthalmopathy during 18 months of follow-up. Hyperthyroidism patients were aged 18 to 65 years and newly diagnosed, with disease duration of less than 2 months. Exclusion was applied to patients with uncontrolled infections, other autoimmune diseases, pregnancy or lactation. Diagnoses were established on the basis of clinical symptoms, serum thyroxine and TRAb, thyroid ultrasound, and orbital computed tomography. Ficoll-Paque density gradient centrifugation was used to isolate PBMCs from 10 ml of fresh peripheral blood. Total RNA was extracted with Trizol reagent, and quality was checked on an Agilent 2100 Bioanalyzer.

The TCR sequence derives from a woman aged 45-65 years with Graves' hyperthyroidism. The chain uses TRBV20-1 and TRBJ2-1; a confident D gene designation cannot be given. Sequencing was performed on blood. The CDR3 region: CSTRPSSYNEQFF. Here is the DNA: TGCAGTACGCGACCGAGCTCCTACAATGAGCAGTTCTTC.